Presented here are 25 T cell receptor beta chains from one specimen sequenced in a study of Tregs in tolerant kidney transplant recipients. Sequencing used immunoSEQ multiplex PCR; TCRdb keeps in-frame clones, though not all of them. The sample carries roughly 15,000 clones, about four fifths recorded once. Source: Tregs from blood, taken before the transplant. All receptors come from a human donor who received a combined kidney and bone marrow transplant.

The chain recombines TRBV5-6 with TRBJ2-7; TRBD1 matches at 10 bases. There are 15 residues in the CDR3. Unmatched junction bases numbered 7, after V lost 3 bases and J lost 4 bases. Germline V gene data show CDR1 as SGHDT and CDR2 as YYEEEE. The CDR3 region is CASSSKTGGRYEQYF. CDR3 coding DNA: TGTGCCAGCAGCTCGAAGACAGGGGGCAGGTACGAGCAGTACTTC.

This sequence joins TRBV7-2 and TRBJ2-5; D perhaps matches TRBD2 (6 bases). CDR1 and CDR2 (germline): SGHTA, FQGNSA. This CDR3 is 13 amino acids long. The germline V and J ends were trimmed by 3 bases and 5 bases, with 10 bases remaining between them. The CDR3 here is CASSFSRGETQYF. The CDR3 nucleotides are TGTGCCAGCAGCTTCAGCCGGGGGGAGACCCAGTACTTC.

The chain couples TRBV6-5 to TRBJ1-5; the match to TRBD1 covers 7 bases. Looked up from germline, CDR1 is MNHEY and CDR2 is SVGAGI. There are 16 residues in the CDR3. J gave up 1 base and V 4 bases, and 7 bases lay outside the gene matches. Written as DNA, the CDR3 is TGTGCCAGCAGTTTGACAGGGCTGGTGAGCAATCAGCCCCAGCATTTT. It yields the protein CASSLTGLVSNQPQHF.

The chain joins TRBV7-6 to TRBJ2-7; tentatively, D is TRBD2 (5 bases). This CDR3 is 13 amino acids long. The germline V and J ends were trimmed by 1 base and 7 bases, with 11 bases remaining between them. Germline V CDR1 and CDR2: SGHVS, FNYEAQ. As DNA, the CDR3 is TGTGCCAGCAGCTTAGAGTCGGGCGGGGAGCAGTACTTC. It translates to CASSLESGGEQYF.

The chain carries TRBV29-1 and TRBJ1-1; D not resolved. Per the germline V gene, CDR1 is SQVTM and CDR2 is ANQGSEA. Trimming cost V 4 bases and J 4 bases, with 13 bases left between them. This CDR3 is 13 amino acids long. The CDR3 sequence is CSVAPQRGTEAFF. CDR3 sequence (DNA): TGCAGCGTTGCCCCCCAACGGGGCACTGAAGCTTTCTTT.

The chain recombines TRBV27 with TRBJ2-2; 10 nucleotides match TRBD2. CDR3 size: 18 residues. CDR1 and CDR2 from the germline V gene are MNHEY and SMNVEV (reference sequence). After removal of 7 bases from V and 6 bases from J, the junction contained 17 bases not matched to a gene. CDR3: CASTRASLSGRIPGELFF. The CDR3, as DNA: TGTGCCAGCACCCGCGCCTCCCTTAGCGGGAGGATCCCCGGGGAGCTGTTTTTT.

The V and J genes are TRBV5-6 and TRBJ2-6, with D possibly being TRBD2 (6 bases). The CDR3 has 16 amino acids. The V and J ends lost 4 bases and 1 base respectively, with 12 bases between them. Germline-derived CDR1 and CDR2 are SGHDT and YYEEEE. CDR3 DNA: TGTGCCAGCAGCCGGCTACGGGGGTCTGGGGCCAACGTCCTGACTTTC. It specifies CASSRLRGSGANVLTF. Supplemented by reference TRBV5-6 and TRBJ2-6, the full variable domain reads DAGVTQSPTHLIKTRGQQVTLRCSPKSGHDTVSWYQQALGQGPQFIFQYYEEEERQRGNFPDRFSGHQFPNYSSELNVNALLLGDSALYLCASSRLRGSGANVLTFGAGSRLTVL.

V usage is TRBV6-5 and J usage is TRBJ1-2, with D hard to call. The CDR3 runs to 14 residues. V was shortened by 5 bases and J by 2 bases, with 12 bases between the two germline ends. Per the germline V gene, CDR1 is MNHEY and CDR2 is SVGAGI. For the CDR3, the DNA is TGTGCCAGCAGTGCCGGGGAATTCAACTATGGCTACACCTTC. This encodes CASSAGEFNYGYTF.

The J gene is TRBJ2-5, the V gene TRBV5-6; TRBD2 agrees at 11 bases. There are 16 residues in the CDR3. The V and J ends lost 4 bases and 5 bases, in that order; junction bases with no gene match: 10. CDR1 is SGHDT and CDR2 is YYEEEE in the germline V gene. This CDR3 reads CASSLGLAGLGETQYF. In DNA, the CDR3 is TGTGCCAGCAGCCTCGGACTAGCGGGCCTCGGGGAGACCCAGTACTTC.

This rearrangement joins TRBV11-3 to TRBJ2-3; 7 nucleotides agree with TRBD1. The length of the CDR3 is 14 residues. CDR1 and CDR2 (germline): SGHNT, YENEEA. Trimming cost V 4 bases and J 4 bases; bases outside gene matches: 5. Written as DNA, the CDR3 is TGTGCCAGCAGCTCGCAGGGGGTGGCAGATACGCAGTATTTT. This translates into CASSSQGVADTQYF.

V is TRBV12-5 and J is TRBJ1-5; D gene unclear. Trimming shortened V by 0 bases and J by 3 bases, and 12 bases separated the two germline ends. This CDR3 spans 16 amino acids. The germline gives CDR1 LGHNT, CDR2 FRNRAP. The DNA of the CDR3 is TGTGCTAGTGGTTTGGTCGATGGTCAAGCCAATCAGCCCCAGCATTTT. It codes for CASGLVDGQANQPQHF.

J is TRBJ1-2 and V is TRBV6-1; the D gene is possibly TRBD1 (5 bases). Germline-derived CDR1 and CDR2 are MNHNS and SASEGT. V was shortened by 4 bases and J by 3 bases, with 6 bases between the two germline ends. This CDR3 is 12 amino acids long. Here the CDR3 reads CASSVRDYGYTF. Here the CDR3 DNA reads TGTGCCAGCAGTGTCAGGGACTATGGCTACACCTTC.

This clone was seen more than once but under ten times. The chain employs TRBV5-1 and TRBJ2-7; TRBD1 matches 7 bases. The germline gives CDR1 SGHRS, CDR2 YFSETQ. The V segment lost 5 bases and the J segment 4 bases; nucleotides outside the gene matches: 6. The CDR3 loop spans 13 amino acids. CDR3 sequence reads: CASSWTGGYEQYF. The CDR3 DNA reads TGCGCCAGCAGTTGGACAGGCGGATACGAGCAGTACTTC.

Here the CDR3 DNA reads TGTGCCAGCAGCGTAGCTACCGGCGGTTATACCCAGTACTTC. Translation gives CASSVATGGYTQYF. The chain employs TRBV9 and TRBJ2-5; no clear D. The V and J ends lost 0 bases and 8 bases respectively, with 14 bases between them. Per the germline V gene, CDR1 is SGDLS and CDR2 is YYNGEE. The CDR3 extends over 14 amino acids. Full variable domain (remainder filled in from reference TRBV9 and TRBJ2-5): DSGVTQTPKHLITATGQRVTLRCSPRSGDLSVYWYQQSLDQGLQFLIQYYNGEERAKGNILERFSAQQFPDLHSELNLSSLELGDSALYFCASSVATGGYTQYFGPGTRLLVL.

This rearrangement joins TRBV19 to TRBJ1-1, with 7 bases that match TRBD1. This CDR3 contains 14 residues. Germline-derived CDR1 and CDR2 are LNHDA and SQIVND (reference sequence). V dropped 7 bases and J dropped 1; count of bases not matched to a gene: 6. The CDR3 reads CASTAGTANTEAFF. For the CDR3, the DNA is TGTGCCAGTACCGCCGGGACAGCGAACACTGAAGCTTTCTTT.

The genes are TRBV7-8 and TRBJ1-5; D gene uncertain. The CDR3 has 13 amino acids. V lost 2 bases and J 7 bases, leaving 9 bases between the germline ends. CDR1 SGHVS and CDR2 FQNEAQ come from the germline V gene. CDR3 protein: CASSLYGPQPQHF. In nucleotides, the CDR3 is TGTGCCAGCAGCTTATATGGGCCACAGCCCCAGCATTTT.

The chain couples TRBV7-9 to TRBJ2-1; perhaps TRBD2 as D (5 bases). The CDR3 is made up of 17 amino acids. Looked up from germline, CDR1 is SEHNR and CDR2 is FQNEAQ (reference sequence). V lost 1 base and J lost 0, with 13 bases in between. CDR3 DNA sequence: TGTGCCAGCAGCTTAGGTCCCCCGGGGAGCTCCTACAATGAGCAGTTCTTC. Its protein is CASSLGPPGSSYNEQFF. The whole variable domain, filled in from reference TRBV7-9 and TRBJ2-1, reads DTGVSQNPRHKITKRGQNVTFRCDPISEHNRLYWYRQTLGQGPEFLTYFQNEAQLEKSRLLSDRFSAERPKGSFSTLEIQRTEQGDSAMYLCASSLGPPGSSYNEQFFGPGTRLTVL.

The chain has TRBV7-2 and TRBJ2-7, with no clear D. V was pared by 2 bases and J by 7 bases, with 9 bases between. This CDR3 contains 12 residues. In germline, CDR1 is SGHTA, CDR2 FQGNSA. DNA for the CDR3: TGTGCCAGCAGCTTACTTGGCGGAGAGCAGTACTTC. It encodes CASSLLGGEQYF.

CDR3 DNA: TGTGCCAGCTCACCGTTTCCGGGTGAAAAACTGTTTTTT. Protein: CASSPFPGEKLFF. J is TRBJ1-4 and V is TRBV18; D unclear. From germline, CDR1 is KGHSH and CDR2 LQKENI. The CDR3 is 13 amino acids. V shed 3 bases and J shed 7 bases, with 9 bases lying between them.

J is TRBJ2-1 and V is TRBV6-5; TRBD1 aligns across 7 bases. The CDR3 is 13 residues long. With V trimmed by 6 bases and J by 3 bases, 2 bases remained unmatched. Germline V gene sequence: CDR1 MNHEY, CDR2 SVGAGI. CDR3 DNA sequence: TGTGCCAGCAGGAGACAGGGCTACAATGAGCAGTTCTTC. This gives the protein CASRRQGYNEQFF.

V gene TRBV2 combines with J gene TRBJ2-1; TRBD2 agrees at 8 bases. CDR3 length: 11 residues. The trim removed 6 bases at V and 13 bases at J, leaving 5 bases unmatched. The germline CDR1 and CDR2 sequences are SNHLY and FYNNEI. The CDR3 loop reads CASSTGLAQFF. In nucleotides, the CDR3 is TGTGCCAGCAGCACTGGACTAGCACAGTTCTTC.

This rearrangement joins TRBV5-1 to TRBJ2-7; D gene unclear. Trimming took 1 base from V and 2 from J, leaving 4 bases between them. Germline CDR1 reads SGHRS; CDR2 reads YFSETQ. The CDR3 has 12 residues. CDR3 loop: CASSLSAYEQYF. CDR3 sequence (DNA): TGCGCCAGCAGCTTGTCAGCCTACGAGCAGTACTTC.

This chain's CDR3 is CASSPWDRTSIGNTIYF. CDR3 bases: TGTGCCAGCAGCCCGTGGGACAGAACCTCTATTGGAAACACCATATATTTT. The chain has TRBV7-2 and TRBJ1-3; 7 bases agree with TRBD1. V lost 5 bases and J lost 3; bases outside the gene matches: 13. Germline loops: CDR1 SGHTA, CDR2 FQGNSA. The CDR3 length is 17 residues.

The rearrangement uses TRBV5-4 and TRBJ2-5; 7 nucleotides agree with TRBD1. V was clipped by 4 bases and J by 5 bases; unmatched bases: 5. The CDR3 runs to 13 residues. CDR1 is SGHNT, CDR2 YYREEE, per germline (reference sequence). This CDR3 reads CASSRTGGETQYF. CDR3 in DNA: TGTGCCAGCAGCCGGACAGGTGGGGAGACCCAGTACTTC. Full variable domain (rest looked up from reference TRBV5-4 and TRBJ2-5): ETGVTQSPTHLIKTRGQQVTLRCSSQSGHNTVSWYQQALGQGPQFIFQYYREEENGRGNFPPRFSGLQFPNYSSELNVNALELDDSALYLCASSRTGGETQYFGPGTRLLVL.

The chain couples TRBV9 to TRBJ2-5, with a tentative D call TRBD1 (6 bases). CDR3 length: 13 residues. Deletions cut 4 bases from V and 5 bases from J, with 12 bases between. CDR1 is SGDLS, CDR2 YYNGEE, per germline. The CDR3 spells CASSSHRGETQYF. In DNA, the CDR3 is TGTGCCAGCAGCTCCCATAGGGGGGAGACCCAGTACTTC.